The 23 T cell receptor beta chains below were found in one sample sequenced in a study of T cells in Graves' hyperthyroidism and ophthalmopathy. Amplified TCR beta CDR3 regions came from RNA transcripts. The TCR CDR3 was amplified in a first-round RT-PCR using the HTBI primer set. Via MiXCR, TCRdb re-called the multiplex PCR reads, giving one row per CDR3 protein. Of about half a million distinct CDR3 sequences listed, less than 25% are singletons. The sequencing sample was made of blood. These receptor sequences come from a woman aged 70-85 years with Graves' ophthalmopathy.

In its sample, this clonotype was seen many times. The chain links TRBV11-2 to TRBJ2-7; TRBD1 is a possible D gene (5 bases). Between the trimmed V and J ends, which lost 4 bases and 3 bases, there was a span of 13 bases. There are 14 residues in the CDR3. CDR1 and CDR2 (germline): SGHAT, FQNNGV. The DNA of the CDR3 is TGTGCCAGCAGCTCGCAGGGTGACCTCTACGAGCAGTACTTC. Amino acids: CASSSQGDLYEQYF. The whole variable domain, filled in from reference TRBV11-2 and TRBJ2-7, reads EAGVAQSPRYKIIEKRQSVAFWCNPISGHATLYWYQQILGQGPKLLIQFQNNGVVDDSQLPKDRFSAERLKGVDSTLKIQPAKLEDSAVYLCASSSQGDLYEQYFGPGTRLTVT.

This clonotype has ten or more counts. The chain recombines TRBV12-3 or TRBV12-4 with TRBJ2-2; no firm D call. This CDR3 comprises 12 residues. V was trimmed by 5 bases and J by 4 bases, leaving 5 bases between them. The CDR3: CASSRSTGELFF. The CDR3 DNA sequence: TGTGCCAGCAGTAGGTCCACCGGGGAGCTGTTTTTT.

This clonotype has ten or more counts. The DNA for the CDR3 is TGTGCCAGCAGTCTTGACAGGTTCTACGAGCAGTACTTC. It yields the protein CASSLDRFYEQYF. This chain connects TRBV6-1 to TRBJ2-7; D is perhaps TRBD1 (6 bases). This CDR3 comprises 13 residues. Germline loops: CDR1 MNHNS, CDR2 SASEGT. Deletions cut 5 bases from V and 3 bases from J, with 11 bases between.

The chain combines TRBV11-2 with TRBJ1-3; tentatively, D is TRBD1 (5 bases). The CDR3 sequence is 14 residues long. Germline V gene sequence: CDR1 SGHAT, CDR2 FQNNGV. V was clipped by 3 bases and J by 3 bases, with 9 bases between them. The CDR3 bases are TGTGCCAGCAGCTTCCCCGGACATGGAAACACCATATATTTT. Residues: CASSFPGHGNTIYF.

The chain uses TRBV28 and TRBJ2-7; the match to TRBD1 covers 8 bases. This CDR3 is built from 13 residues. Germline loops: CDR1 MDHEN, CDR2 SYDVKM. With V trimmed by 6 bases and J by 2 bases, 3 bases remained unmatched. The CDR3 DNA reads TGTGCCAGCAGGGAGGGACAGGCCTACGAGCAGTACTTC. Protein sequence: CASREGQAYEQYF.

This clonotype was picked up many times. The V gene is TRBV6-2 or TRBV6-3, the J gene TRBJ1-1; a possible D gene is TRBD1 (5 bases). The CDR3 runs 12 residues. V was trimmed by 5 bases and J by 5 bases, leaving 9 bases between them. Germline-derived CDR1 and CDR2 are MNHEY and SVGEGT. As DNA, the CDR3 is TGTGCCAGCAGTCAGGGAATTACTGAAGCTTTCTTT. Protein: CASSQGITEAFF.

This clonotype was detected a few times. The chain employs TRBV6-1 and TRBJ2-1; 7 bases are a match to TRBD2. The CDR3 is made up of 19 amino acids. From germline, CDR1 is MNHNS and CDR2 SASEGT. The ends lost 4 bases at V and 0 bases at J; junction bases unmatched: 15. Here the CDR3 reads CASSGGFRLGGSSYNEQFF. The CDR3 region has the DNA TGTGCCAGCAGTGGGGGGTTTAGGTTGGGCGGGAGCTCCTACAATGAGCAGTTCTTC.

The chain is built from TRBV5-1 and TRBJ1-1; no clear D gene. The germline CDR1 and CDR2 sequences are SGHRS and YFSETQ. V dropped 7 bases and J dropped 1 base, with 11 bases sitting between them. This CDR3 spans 13 amino acids. CDR3 loop: CASGERSNTEAFF. CDR3 DNA: TGCGCCAGCGGCGAAAGATCGAACACTGAAGCTTTCTTT. Full variable domain (missing parts from reference TRBV5-1 and TRBJ1-1): KAGVTQTPRYLIKTRGQQVTLSCSPISGHRSVSWYQQTPGQGLQFLFEYFSETQRNKGNFPGRFSGRQFSNSRSEMNVSTLELGDSALYLCASGERSNTEAFFGQGTRLTVV.

This clonotype has only a few counts. CDR3 loop: CASTGQGGETQYF. The CDR3 coding sequence is TGTGCCAGTACCGGACAGGGAGGGGAGACCCAGTACTTC. J is TRBJ2-5 and V is TRBV19; weak D call: TRBD1 (8 bases). The CDR3 runs 13 residues. The V end lost 7 bases, the J end lost 5 bases, and 14 bases lay between the germline ends. From germline, CDR1 is LNHDA and CDR2 SQIVND (reference sequence).

This chain connects TRBV12-3 or TRBV12-4 to TRBJ1-6; D remains ambiguous. The CDR3 length is 13 residues. V dropped 6 bases and J dropped 5 bases, with 8 bases sitting between them. This CDR3 reads CASSPFDNSPLHF. The CDR3 nucleotides read TGTGCCAGCAGCCCCTTCGATAATTCACCCCTCCACTTT.

The chain couples TRBV4-1 to TRBJ1-4; D not certain. Trimming left V 4 bases short and J 7 bases short, with 16 bases between. This CDR3 is built from 15 residues. Germline loops: CDR1 MGHRA, CDR2 YSYEKL. CDR3 region: CASSPLTPNGEKLFF. CDR3 sequence (DNA): TGCGCCAGCAGCCCACTGACTCCTAATGGTGAAAAACTGTTTTTT.

The chain joins TRBV5-1 to TRBJ2-1; TRBD2 agrees at 14 bases. Germline assignment: CDR1 SGHRS and CDR2 YFSETQ. This CDR3 spans 15 amino acids. The junction had 5 bases not matched to a gene; V was cut back by 4 bases and J by 8 bases. CDR3: CASSPGLAGVHEQFF. In DNA, the CDR3 is TGCGCCAGCAGCCCGGGACTAGCGGGAGTTCATGAGCAGTTCTTC. Full variable domain (missing parts from reference TRBV5-1 and TRBJ2-1): KAGVTQTPRYLIKTRGQQVTLSCSPISGHRSVSWYQQTPGQGLQFLFEYFSETQRNKGNFPGRFSGRQFSNSRSEMNVSTLELGDSALYLCASSPGLAGVHEQFFGPGTRLTVL.

The rearrangement joins TRBV5-4 to TRBJ2-7; D could derive from TRBD1 or TRBD2 (5 bases each). The germline gives CDR1 SGHNT, CDR2 YYREEE (reference sequence). Trimming took off 4 bases at V and 6 bases at J, with 23 bases between the two ends. The CDR3 sequence is 16 residues long. The CDR3 region is CASSNGWGRAFGEQYF. The CDR3 coding sequence is TGTGCCAGCAGCAACGGATGGGGACGGGCTTTCGGCGAGCAGTACTTC.

The chain uses TRBV5-1 and TRBJ1-1; no clear D gene. The germline V gene encodes CDR1 SGHRS and CDR2 YFSETQ. This CDR3 region has 14 residues. Trimming removed 2 bases from V and 1 base from J, with 9 bases in between. The CDR3: CASSFLQQNTEAFF. CDR3 coding DNA: TGCGCCAGCAGCTTCCTTCAACAGAACACTGAAGCTTTCTTT.

The rearrangement uses TRBV6-1 and TRBJ1-2; D ambiguous. CDR3 length: 12 amino acids. The germline V gene has CDR1 MNHNS and CDR2 SASEGT. Trimming took off 6 bases at V and 3 bases at J, with 8 bases between the two ends. The CDR3 reads CASRGYDYGYTF. The CDR3 DNA is TGTGCCAGCAGGGGGTACGACTATGGCTACACCTTC.

The chain has TRBV20-1 and TRBJ1-2, with no clear D. The V end was cut by 5 bases, the J end by 5 bases, with 21 bases between. This CDR3 is 15 amino acids long. The germline CDR1 and CDR2 sequences are DFQATT and SNEGSKA (reference sequence). The CDR3 protein is CSAPLTLPEIYGYTF. CDR3 nucleotides: TGCAGTGCTCCCCTGACGCTTCCTGAGATATATGGCTACACCTTC.

For this clonotype: A much larger clone differs from this one at a single base, so this may be a read error. CDR3 region: CASNGLTPNGQFF. The CDR3 DNA reads TGTGCCAGCAACGGACTTACACCCAATGGGCAGTTCTTC. The V call is TRBV12-3 or TRBV12-4, the J call TRBJ2-1; a weak D match, TRBD2 (5 bases). This CDR3 is 13 amino acids long.

The chain links TRBV6-1 to TRBJ1-5, with TRBD1 as a possible D gene (6 bases). Trimming cost V 6 bases and J 9 bases, with 15 bases left between them. The V gene's germline CDR1 is MNHNS and CDR2 SASEGT. CDR3 size: 13 residues. The CDR3 DNA follows: TGTGCCAGCAGAGCCGACAGGACCGGGCCCCAGCATTTT. This gives the protein CASRADRTGPQHF.

This clonotype was seen more than once but under ten times. The chain is built from TRBV5-5 and TRBJ2-7, with TRBD1 matching 8 bases. Unmatched junction bases numbered 5, after V lost 0 bases and J lost 6 bases. The CDR3 covers 14 residues. Germline CDR1 is SGHKS and CDR2 is YYEKEE (reference sequence). The DNA of the CDR3 is TGTGCCAGCAGCTTGGGGACAGGGTCTCGCGAGCAGTACTTC. It translates to CASSLGTGSREQYF. The variable domain in full, with the rest retrieved from reference TRBV5-5 and TRBJ2-7, is DAGVTQSPTHLIKTRGQQVTLRCSPISGHKSVSWYQQVLGQGPQFIFQYYEKEERGRGNFPDRFSARQFPNYSSELNVNALLLGDSALYLCASSLGTGSREQYFGPGTRLTVT.

The sample holds a few counts of this clonotype. The rearrangement uses TRBV2 and TRBJ2-1; 7 bases match TRBD2. Germline lookup yields CDR1 SNHLY and CDR2 FYNNEI. J gave up 5 bases and V 6 bases, and 13 bases lay outside the gene matches. CDR3 length: 16 residues. The CDR3 is CASRGRRSGKNNEQFF. The DNA of the CDR3 is TGTGCCAGCAGGGGCAGGAGAAGCGGGAAAAACAATGAGCAGTTCTTC. The full variable domain, its missing parts supplied by reference TRBV2 and TRBJ2-1, is EPEVTQTPSHQVTQMGQEVILRCVPISNHLYFYWYRQILGQKVEFLVSFYNNEISEKSEIFDDQFSVERPDGSNFTLKIRSTKLEDSAMYFCASRGRRSGKNNEQFFGPGTRLTVL.

This clonotype was seen only once. The rearrangement links TRBV7-6 to TRBJ1-5; 10 positions match TRBD1. CDR1 SGHVS and CDR2 FNYEAQ come from the germline V gene. The V gene end was trimmed by 1 base and the J gene end by 6 bases; junction bases not matched to a gene: 6. The CDR3 spans 16 residues. DNA for the CDR3: TGTGCCAGCAGCTTAGTAAGGACAGGGGGGAGTCAGCCCCAGCATTTT. Translating it yields CASSLVRTGGSQPQHF.

The chain is built from TRBV10-3 and TRBJ2-7; the D gene is possibly TRBD1 (6 bases). CDR3 length: 13 amino acids. Trimming took off 5 bases at V and 7 bases at J, with 15 bases between the two ends. Germline lookup yields CDR1 ENHRY and CDR2 SYGVKD. The CDR3 DNA follows: TGTGCCATCAGTCCTCCGACAGGCCGAGAGCAGTACTTC. This gives the protein CAISPPTGREQYF.

Only a few counts were recorded for this clonotype. The chain is built from TRBV3-1 and TRBJ1-2; D unclear. Germline V gene lookup returns CDR1 LGHDT and CDR2 YNNKEL (reference sequence). Trimming cost V 5 bases and J 3 bases, with 13 bases left between them. The CDR3 loop spans 14 amino acids. The CDR3: CASSKREGYYGYTF. DNA for the CDR3: TGTGCCAGCAGCAAAAGGGAGGGCTACTATGGCTACACCTTC.